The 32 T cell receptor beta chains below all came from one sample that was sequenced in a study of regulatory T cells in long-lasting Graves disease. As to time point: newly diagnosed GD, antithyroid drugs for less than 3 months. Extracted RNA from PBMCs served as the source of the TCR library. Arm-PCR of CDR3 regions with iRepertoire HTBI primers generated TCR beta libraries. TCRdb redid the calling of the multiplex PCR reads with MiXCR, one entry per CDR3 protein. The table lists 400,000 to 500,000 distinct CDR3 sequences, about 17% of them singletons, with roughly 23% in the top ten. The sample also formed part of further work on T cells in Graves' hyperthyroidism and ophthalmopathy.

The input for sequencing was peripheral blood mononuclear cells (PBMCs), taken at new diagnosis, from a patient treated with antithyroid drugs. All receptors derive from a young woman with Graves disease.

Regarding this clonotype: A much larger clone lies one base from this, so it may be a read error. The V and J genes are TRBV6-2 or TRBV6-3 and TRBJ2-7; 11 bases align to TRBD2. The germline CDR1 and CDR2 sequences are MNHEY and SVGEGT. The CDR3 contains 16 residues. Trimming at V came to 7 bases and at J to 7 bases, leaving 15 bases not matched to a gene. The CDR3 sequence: CASIAGGPGSYNEQYF. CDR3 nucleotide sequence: TGTGCCAGCATAGCGGGAGGGCCAGGCTCCTACAATGAGCAGTACTTC.

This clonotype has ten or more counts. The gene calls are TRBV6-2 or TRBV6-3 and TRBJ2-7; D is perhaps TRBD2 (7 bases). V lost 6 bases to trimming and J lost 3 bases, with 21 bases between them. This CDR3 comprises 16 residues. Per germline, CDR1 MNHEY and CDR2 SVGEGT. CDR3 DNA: TGTGCCAGCAGCGCCCCCGAGGGGGAGGGAGACTACGAGCAGTACTTC. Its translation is CASSAPEGEGDYEQYF.

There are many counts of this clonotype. The CDR3 DNA reads as TGTGCCAGCAGCTTAGCCGGGACTAGCGGGAGCCATGAGCAGTTCTTC. Its translation is CASSLAGTSGSHEQFF. This chain connects TRBV11-1 to TRBJ2-1; 14 bases map to TRBD2. The CDR3 has 16 residues. The germline V gene encodes CDR1 SGHAT and CDR2 FQDESV (reference sequence). V was pared by 0 bases and J by 8 bases, with 3 bases of the junction left unmatched. Variable domain in full (rest from reference TRBV11-1 and TRBJ2-1): EAEVAQSPRYKITEKSQAVAFWCDPISGHATLYWYRQILGQGPELLVQFQDESVVDDSQLPKDRFSAERLKGVDSTLKIQPAELGDSAMYLCASSLAGTSGSHEQFFGPGTRLTVL.

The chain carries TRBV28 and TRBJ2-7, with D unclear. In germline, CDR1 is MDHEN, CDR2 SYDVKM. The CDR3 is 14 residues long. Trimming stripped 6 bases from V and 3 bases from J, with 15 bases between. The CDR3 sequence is CASSTPHDGYEQYF. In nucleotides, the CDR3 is TGTGCCAGCAGCACACCCCATGACGGCTACGAGCAGTACTTC.

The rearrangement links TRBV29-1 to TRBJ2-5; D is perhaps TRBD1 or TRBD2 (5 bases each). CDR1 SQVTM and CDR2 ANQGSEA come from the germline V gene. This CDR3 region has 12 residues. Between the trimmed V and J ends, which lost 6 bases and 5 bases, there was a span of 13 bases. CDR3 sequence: CSVGVKRETQYF. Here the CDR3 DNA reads TGCAGCGTGGGGGTAAAAAGGGAGACCCAGTACTTC.

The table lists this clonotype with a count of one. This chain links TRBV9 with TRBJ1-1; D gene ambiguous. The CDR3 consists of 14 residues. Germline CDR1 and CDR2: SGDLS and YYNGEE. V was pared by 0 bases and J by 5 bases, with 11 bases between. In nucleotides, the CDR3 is TGTGCCAGCAGCGTAGTGGATTACGAGACTGAAGCTTTCTTT. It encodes CASSVVDYETEAFF.

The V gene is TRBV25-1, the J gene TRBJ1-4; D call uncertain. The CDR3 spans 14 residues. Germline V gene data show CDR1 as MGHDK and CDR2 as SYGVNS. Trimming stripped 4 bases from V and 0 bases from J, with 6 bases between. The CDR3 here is CASSVSATNEKLFF. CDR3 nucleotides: TGTGCCAGCAGTGTGTCAGCAACTAATGAAAAACTGTTTTTT.

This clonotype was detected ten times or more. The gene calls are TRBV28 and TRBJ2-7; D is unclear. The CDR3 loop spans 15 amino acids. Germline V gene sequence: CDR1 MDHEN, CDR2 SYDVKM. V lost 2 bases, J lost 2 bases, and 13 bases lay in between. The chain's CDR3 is CASSLGVAFTYEQYF. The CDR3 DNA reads TGTGCCAGCAGTTTAGGGGTTGCGTTTACCTACGAGCAGTACTTC.

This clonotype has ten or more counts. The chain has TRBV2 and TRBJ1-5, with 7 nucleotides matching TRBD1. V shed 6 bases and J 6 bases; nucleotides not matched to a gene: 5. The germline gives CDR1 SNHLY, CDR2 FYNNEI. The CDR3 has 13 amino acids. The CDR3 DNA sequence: TGTGCCAGCAGCGGAACAGGGGCTCAGCCCCAGCATTTT. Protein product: CASSGTGAQPQHF.

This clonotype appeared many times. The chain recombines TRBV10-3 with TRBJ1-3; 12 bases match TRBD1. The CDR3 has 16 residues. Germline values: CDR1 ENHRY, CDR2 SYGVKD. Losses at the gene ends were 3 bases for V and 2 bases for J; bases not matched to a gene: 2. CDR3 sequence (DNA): TGTGCCATCAGTGACGGGGACAGGGGGCCTGGAAACACCATATATTTT. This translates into CAISDGDRGPGNTIYF.

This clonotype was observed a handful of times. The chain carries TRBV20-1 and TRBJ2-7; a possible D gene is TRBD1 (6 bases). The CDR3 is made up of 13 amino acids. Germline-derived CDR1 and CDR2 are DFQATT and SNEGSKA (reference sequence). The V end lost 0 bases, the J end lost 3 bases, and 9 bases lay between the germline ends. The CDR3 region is CSARDRRGYEQYF. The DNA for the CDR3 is TGCAGTGCTAGAGATCGCAGGGGCTACGAGCAGTACTTC.

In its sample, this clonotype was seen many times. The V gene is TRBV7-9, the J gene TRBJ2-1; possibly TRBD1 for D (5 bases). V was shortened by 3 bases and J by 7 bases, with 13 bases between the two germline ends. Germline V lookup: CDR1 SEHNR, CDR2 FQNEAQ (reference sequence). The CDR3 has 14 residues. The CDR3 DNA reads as TGTGCCAGCAGCTTGCTAGACAGCCAGAATGAGCAGTTCTTC. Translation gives CASSLLDSQNEQFF.

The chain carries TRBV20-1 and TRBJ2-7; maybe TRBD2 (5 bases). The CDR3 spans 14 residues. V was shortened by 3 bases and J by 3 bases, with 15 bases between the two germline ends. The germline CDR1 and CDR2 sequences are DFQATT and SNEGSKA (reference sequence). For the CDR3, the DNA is TGCAGTGCTAGTGGGCCAGCGGAACTCTACGAGCAGTACTTC. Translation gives CSASGPAELYEQYF.

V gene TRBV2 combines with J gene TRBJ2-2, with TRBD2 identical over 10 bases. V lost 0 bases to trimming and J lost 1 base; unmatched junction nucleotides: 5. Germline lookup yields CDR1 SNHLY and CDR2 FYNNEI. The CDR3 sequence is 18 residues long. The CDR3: CASSEAATSGLNTGELFF. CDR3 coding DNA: TGTGCCAGCAGTGAAGCGGCGACTAGCGGGCTGAACACCGGGGAGCTGTTTTTT.

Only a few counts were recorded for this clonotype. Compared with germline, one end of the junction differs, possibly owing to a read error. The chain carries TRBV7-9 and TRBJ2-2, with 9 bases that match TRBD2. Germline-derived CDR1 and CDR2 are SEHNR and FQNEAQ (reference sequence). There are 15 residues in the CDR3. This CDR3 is CASSIAGANTGELFF. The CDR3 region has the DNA TGTGCCAGCAGCATAGCGGGAGCGAACACCGGGGAGCTGTTTTTT.

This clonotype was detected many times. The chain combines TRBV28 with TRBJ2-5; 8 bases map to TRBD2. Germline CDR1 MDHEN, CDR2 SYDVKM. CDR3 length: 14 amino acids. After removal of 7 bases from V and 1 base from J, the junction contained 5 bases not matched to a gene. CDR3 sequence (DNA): TGTGCCAGCAAGATCAGCGGGAGCCAAGAGACCCAGTACTTC. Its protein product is CASKISGSQETQYF.

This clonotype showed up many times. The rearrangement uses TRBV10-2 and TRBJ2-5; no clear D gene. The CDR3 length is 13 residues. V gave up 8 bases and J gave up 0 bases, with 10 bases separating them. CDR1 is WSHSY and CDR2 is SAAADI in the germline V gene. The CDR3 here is CASEERNQETQYF. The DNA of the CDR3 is TGCGCCAGCGAAGAGAGGAACCAAGAGACCCAGTACTTC.

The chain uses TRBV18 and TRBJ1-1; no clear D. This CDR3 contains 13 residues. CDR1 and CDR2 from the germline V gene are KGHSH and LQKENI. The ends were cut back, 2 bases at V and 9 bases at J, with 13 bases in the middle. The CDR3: CASSPGSNVQAFF. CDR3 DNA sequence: TGTGCCAGCTCACCAGGGTCCAACGTACAAGCTTTCTTT.

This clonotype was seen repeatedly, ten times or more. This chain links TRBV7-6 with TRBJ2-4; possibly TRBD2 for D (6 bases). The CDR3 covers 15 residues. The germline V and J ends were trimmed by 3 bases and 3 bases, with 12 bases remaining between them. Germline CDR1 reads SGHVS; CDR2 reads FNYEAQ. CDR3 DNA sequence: TGTGCCAGCAGCTTCGGGGTCGGGGGCAAAAACATTCAGTACTTC. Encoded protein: CASSFGVGGKNIQYF.

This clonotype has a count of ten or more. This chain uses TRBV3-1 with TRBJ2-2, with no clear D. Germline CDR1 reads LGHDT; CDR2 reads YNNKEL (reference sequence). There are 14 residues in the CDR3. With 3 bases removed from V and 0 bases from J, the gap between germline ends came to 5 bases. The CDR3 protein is CASSQQANTGELFF. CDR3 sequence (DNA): TGTGCCAGCAGCCAGCAGGCGAACACCGGGGAGCTGTTTTTT.

CDR3 sequence reads: CASRGGGELFF. Here the CDR3 DNA reads TGTGCCAGCAGAGGAGGCGGGGAGCTGTTTTTT. The gene calls are TRBV7-8 and TRBJ2-2, with D possibly being TRBD2 (5 bases). Germline CDR1 is SGHVS and CDR2 is FQNEAQ. CDR3 length equals 11 residues. V was cut by 6 bases and J by 7 bases, with 6 bases left in between.

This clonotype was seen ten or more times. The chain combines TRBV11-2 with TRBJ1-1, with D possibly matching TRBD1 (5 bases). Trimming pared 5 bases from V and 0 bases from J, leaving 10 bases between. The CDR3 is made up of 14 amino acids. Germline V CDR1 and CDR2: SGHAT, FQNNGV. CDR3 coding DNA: TGTGCCAGCAGCCCAGGACATCTGAACACTGAAGCTTTCTTT. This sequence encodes CASSPGHLNTEAFF. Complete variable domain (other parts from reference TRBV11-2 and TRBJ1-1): EAGVAQSPRYKIIEKRQSVAFWCNPISGHATLYWYQQILGQGPKLLIQFQNNGVVDDSQLPKDRFSAERLKGVDSTLKIQPAKLEDSAVYLCASSPGHLNTEAFFGQGTRLTVV.

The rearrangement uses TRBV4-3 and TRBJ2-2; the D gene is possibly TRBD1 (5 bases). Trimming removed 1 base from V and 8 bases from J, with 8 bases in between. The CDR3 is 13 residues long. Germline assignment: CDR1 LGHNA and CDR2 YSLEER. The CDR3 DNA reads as TGCGCCAGCAGCCAAGCCACAGGAGGGGAGCTGTTTTTT. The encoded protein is CASSQATGGELFF.

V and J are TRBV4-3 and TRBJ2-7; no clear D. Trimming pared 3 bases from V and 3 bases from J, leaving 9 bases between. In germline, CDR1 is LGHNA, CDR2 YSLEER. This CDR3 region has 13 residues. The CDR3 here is CASSQYHSYEQYF. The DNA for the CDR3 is TGCGCCAGCAGCCAGTACCACAGCTACGAGCAGTACTTC.

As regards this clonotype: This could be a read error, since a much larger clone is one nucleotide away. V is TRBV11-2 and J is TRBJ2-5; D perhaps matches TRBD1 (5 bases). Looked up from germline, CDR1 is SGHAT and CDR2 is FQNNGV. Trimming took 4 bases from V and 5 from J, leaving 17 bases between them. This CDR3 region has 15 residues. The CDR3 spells CASSSYRPPYETQYF. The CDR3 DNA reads TGTGCCAGCAGCTCATACAGGCCCCCTTATGAGACCCAGTACTTC.

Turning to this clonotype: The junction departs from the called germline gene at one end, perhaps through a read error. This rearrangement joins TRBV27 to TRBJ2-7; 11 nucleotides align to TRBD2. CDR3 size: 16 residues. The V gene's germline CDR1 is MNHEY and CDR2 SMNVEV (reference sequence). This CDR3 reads CATSDPTSGSPYEQYF. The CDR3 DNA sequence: TGTGCCACCAGTGACCCCACTAGCGGGAGTCCCTACGAGCAGTACTTC.

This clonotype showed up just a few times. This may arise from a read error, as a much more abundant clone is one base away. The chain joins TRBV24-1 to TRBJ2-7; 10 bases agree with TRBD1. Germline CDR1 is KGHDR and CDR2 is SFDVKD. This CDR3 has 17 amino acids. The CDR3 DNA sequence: TGTGCCACCAGTGATGCAAGACAGGGGGCGTCCTCCTACGAGCGGTACTTC. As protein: CATSDARQGASSYERYF.

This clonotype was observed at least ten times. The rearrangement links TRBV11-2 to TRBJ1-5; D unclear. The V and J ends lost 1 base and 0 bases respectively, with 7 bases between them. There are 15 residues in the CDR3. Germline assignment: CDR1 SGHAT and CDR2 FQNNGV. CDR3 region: CASSLGLNSNQPQHF. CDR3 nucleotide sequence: TGTGCCAGCAGCTTAGGGCTGAATAGCAATCAGCCCCAGCATTTT.

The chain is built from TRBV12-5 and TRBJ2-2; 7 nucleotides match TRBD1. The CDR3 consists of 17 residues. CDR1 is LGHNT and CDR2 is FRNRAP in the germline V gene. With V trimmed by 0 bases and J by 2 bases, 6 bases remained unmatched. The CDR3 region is CASGLVLGQSNTGELFF. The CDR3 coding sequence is TGTGCTAGTGGTTTGGTACTGGGACAGAGCAACACCGGGGAGCTGTTTTTT. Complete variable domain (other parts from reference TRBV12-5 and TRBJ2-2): DARVTQTPRHKVTEMGQEVTMRCQPILGHNTVFWYRQTMMQGLELLAYFRNRAPLDDSGMPKDRFSAEMPDATLATLKIQPSEPRDSAVYFCASGLVLGQSNTGELFFGEGSRLTVL.

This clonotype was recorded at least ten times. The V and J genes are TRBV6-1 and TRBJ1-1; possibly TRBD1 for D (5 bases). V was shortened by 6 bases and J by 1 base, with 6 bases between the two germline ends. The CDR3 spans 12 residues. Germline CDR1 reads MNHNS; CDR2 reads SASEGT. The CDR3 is CASRGPNTEAFF. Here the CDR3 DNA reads TGTGCCAGCAGGGGGCCGAACACTGAAGCTTTCTTT.

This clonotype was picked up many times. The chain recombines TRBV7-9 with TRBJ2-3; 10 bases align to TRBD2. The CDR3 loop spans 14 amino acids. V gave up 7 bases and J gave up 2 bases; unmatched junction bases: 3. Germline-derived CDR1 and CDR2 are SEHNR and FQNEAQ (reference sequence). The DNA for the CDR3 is TGTGCCAGCACTAGCGGGAGTTTCACAGATACGCAGTATTTT. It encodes CASTSGSFTDTQYF.

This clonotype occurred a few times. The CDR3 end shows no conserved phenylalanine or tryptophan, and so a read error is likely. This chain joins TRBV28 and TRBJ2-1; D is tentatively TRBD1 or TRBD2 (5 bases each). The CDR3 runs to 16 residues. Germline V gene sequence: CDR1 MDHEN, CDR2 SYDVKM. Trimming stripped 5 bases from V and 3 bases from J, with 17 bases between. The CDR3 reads CASSRQTGGVYNEQFS. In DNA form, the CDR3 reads TGTGCCAGCAGTCGACAAACAGGAGGAGTCTACAATGAGCAGTTCTCC.